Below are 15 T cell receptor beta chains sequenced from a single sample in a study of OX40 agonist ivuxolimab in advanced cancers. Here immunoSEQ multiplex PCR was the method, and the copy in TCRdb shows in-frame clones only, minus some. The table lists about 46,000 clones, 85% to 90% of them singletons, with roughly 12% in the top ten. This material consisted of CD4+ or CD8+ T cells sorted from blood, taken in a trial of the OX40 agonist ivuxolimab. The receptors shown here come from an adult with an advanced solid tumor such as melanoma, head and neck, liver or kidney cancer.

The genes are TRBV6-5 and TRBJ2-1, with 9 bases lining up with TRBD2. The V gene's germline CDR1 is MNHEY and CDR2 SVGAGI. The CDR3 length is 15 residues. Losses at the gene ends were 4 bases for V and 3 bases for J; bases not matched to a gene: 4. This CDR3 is CASSFQRGDYNEQFF. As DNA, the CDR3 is TGTGCCAGCAGTTTCCAGCGGGGGGACTACAATGAGCAGTTCTTC.

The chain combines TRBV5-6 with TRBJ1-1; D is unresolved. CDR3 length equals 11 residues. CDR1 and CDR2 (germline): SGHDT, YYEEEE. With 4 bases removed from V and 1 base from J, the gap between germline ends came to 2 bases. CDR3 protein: CASSRNTEAFF. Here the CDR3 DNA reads TGTGCCAGCAGCCGGAACACTGAAGCTTTCTTT.

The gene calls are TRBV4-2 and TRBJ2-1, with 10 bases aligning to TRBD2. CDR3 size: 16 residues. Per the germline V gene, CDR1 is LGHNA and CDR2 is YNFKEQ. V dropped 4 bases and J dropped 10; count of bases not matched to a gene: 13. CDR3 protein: CASSPYQAGGRGEQFF. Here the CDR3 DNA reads TGTGCCAGCAGCCCTTATCAAGCGGGGGGGCGAGGGGAGCAGTTCTTC.

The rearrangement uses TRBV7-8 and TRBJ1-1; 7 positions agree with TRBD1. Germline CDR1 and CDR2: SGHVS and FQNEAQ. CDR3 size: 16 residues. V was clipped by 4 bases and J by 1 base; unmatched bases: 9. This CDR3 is CASSSDPGGGNTEAFF. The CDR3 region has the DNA TGTGCCAGCAGCTCCGATCCAGGGGGAGGGAACACTGAAGCTTTCTTT.

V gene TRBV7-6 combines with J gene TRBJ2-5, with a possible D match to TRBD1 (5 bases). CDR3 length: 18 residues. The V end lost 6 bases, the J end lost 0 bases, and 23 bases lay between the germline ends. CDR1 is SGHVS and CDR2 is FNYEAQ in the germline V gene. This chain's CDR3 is CASSSIGADRVYQETQYF. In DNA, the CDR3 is TGTGCCAGCAGTTCTATAGGGGCCGATCGAGTGTACCAAGAGACCCAGTACTTC.

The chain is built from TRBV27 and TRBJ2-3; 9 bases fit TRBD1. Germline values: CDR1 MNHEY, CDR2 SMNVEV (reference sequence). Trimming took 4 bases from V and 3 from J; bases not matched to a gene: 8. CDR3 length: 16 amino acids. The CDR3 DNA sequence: TGTGCCAGCAGTTGGGGGACAGGGTCTTTTACAGATACGCAGTATTTT. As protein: CASSWGTGSFTDTQYF.

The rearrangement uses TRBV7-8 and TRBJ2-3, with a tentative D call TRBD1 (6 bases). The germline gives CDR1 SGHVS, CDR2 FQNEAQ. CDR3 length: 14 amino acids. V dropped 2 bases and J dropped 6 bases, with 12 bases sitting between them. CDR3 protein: CASSLLGAEDTQYF. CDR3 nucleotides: TGTGCCAGCAGCTTACTGGGGGCGGAGGATACGCAGTATTTT.

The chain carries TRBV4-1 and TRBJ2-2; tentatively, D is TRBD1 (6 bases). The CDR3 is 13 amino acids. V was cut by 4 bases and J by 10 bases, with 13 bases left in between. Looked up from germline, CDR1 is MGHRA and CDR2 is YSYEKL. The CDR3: CASSPRRGEELFF. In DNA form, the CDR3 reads TGCGCCAGCAGCCCGCGCAGGGGAGAGGAGCTGTTTTTT.

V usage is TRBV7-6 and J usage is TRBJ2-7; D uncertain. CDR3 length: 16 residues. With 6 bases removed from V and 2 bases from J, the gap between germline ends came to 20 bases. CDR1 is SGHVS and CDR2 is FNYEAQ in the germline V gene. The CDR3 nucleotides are TGTGCCAGCAGTTTGGGTAAGTACTCAATGACCTACGAGCAGTACTTC. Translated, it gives CASSLGKYSMTYEQYF.

CDR3 in DNA: TGTGCCAGCAGTGAATGGGTACTAGCGAGTTACGAGCAGTACTTC. This codes for CASSEWVLASYEQYF. The V call is TRBV2, the J call TRBJ2-7; 7 positions match TRBD2. Germline CDR1 SNHLY, CDR2 FYNNEI. The V and J ends lost 2 bases and 4 bases, in that order; junction bases with no gene match: 8. The length of the CDR3 is 15 residues. Full variable domain (remainder filled in from reference TRBV2 and TRBJ2-7): EPEVTQTPSHQVTQMGQEVILRCVPISNHLYFYWYRQILGQKVEFLVSFYNNEISEKSEIFDDQFSVERPDGSNFTLKIRSTKLEDSAMYFCASSEWVLASYEQYFGPGTRLTVT.

CDR3 protein: CASSHRGQWSGGAYEQYF. CDR3 sequence (DNA): TGTGCCAGCAGCCATAGGGGACAGTGGAGCGGGGGGGCCTACGAGCAGTACTTC. This sequence joins TRBV4-2 and TRBJ2-7, with TRBD2 identical over 10 bases. Germline V lookup: CDR1 LGHNA, CDR2 YNFKEQ. This CDR3 is 18 amino acids long. The J segment lost 2 bases and the V segment lost 3 bases, leaving 13 bases of the junction unmatched.

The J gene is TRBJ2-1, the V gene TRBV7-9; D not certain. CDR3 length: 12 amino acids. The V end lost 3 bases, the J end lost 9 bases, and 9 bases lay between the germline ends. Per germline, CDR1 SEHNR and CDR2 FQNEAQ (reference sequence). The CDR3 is CASSFLGGEQFF. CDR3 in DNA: TGTGCCAGCAGCTTCTTAGGTGGTGAGCAGTTCTTC.

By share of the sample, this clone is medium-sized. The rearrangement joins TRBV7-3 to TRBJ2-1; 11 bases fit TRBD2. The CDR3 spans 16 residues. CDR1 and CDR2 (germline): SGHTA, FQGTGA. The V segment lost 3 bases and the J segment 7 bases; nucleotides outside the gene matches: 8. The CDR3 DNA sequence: TGTGCCAGCAGCTTTAACCTAGCGGGGGGTCGAAATGAGCAGTTCTTC. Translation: CASSFNLAGGRNEQFF.

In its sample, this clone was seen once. CDR3 nucleotide sequence: TGTGCCAGCAGTTTTGAAAATGAGCAGTTCTTC. Translation gives CASSFENEQFF. This chain uses TRBV28 with TRBJ2-1; D unclear. The V gene lost 3 bases and the J gene lost 7 bases, with 4 bases spanning the gap. Germline V gene data show CDR1 as MDHEN and CDR2 as SYDVKM. This CDR3 is built from 11 residues.

The CDR3 DNA reads TGTGCCAGCAGCTGGGGCGGGGGGGCTATTGAGCAGTTCTTC. Residues: CASSWGGGAIEQFF. J is TRBJ2-1 and V is TRBV5-6; TRBD2 aligns across 9 bases. The length of the CDR3 is 14 residues. Germline loops: CDR1 SGHDT, CDR2 YYEEEE. J was trimmed by 9 bases and V by 3 bases; bases with no gene match: 7.